One sample yielded the 27 T cell receptor beta chains listed below, sequenced in a study of low-dose radiotherapy and immunotherapy resistance in tumors. The PCR that amplified TCRs ran for about 20 cycles, relying on a constant-region primer and a V-primer adapter. Each CDR3 protein gets one entry after TCRdb re-called the reads with MiXCR. There are roughly 48,000 distinct CDR3 sequences in the sample; approximately 35% occur only once, and 8% to 10% lies in the top ten. As to time point: after trial treatment. Treatment described: LDRT plus nivolumab, ipilimumab, low-dose cyclophosphamide and aspirin (RACIN trial). Specimen: PBMCs, collected after low-dose radiotherapy plus immunotherapy. Receptors originate from a male donor with rectosigmoid adenocarcinoma.

This clonotype showed up many times. The V gene is TRBV27, the J gene TRBJ2-3; D not certain. Per germline, CDR1 MNHEY and CDR2 SMNVEV (reference sequence). V was cut by 3 bases and J by 0 bases, with 7 bases left in between. The CDR3 consists of 14 residues. The CDR3 is CASSLSVSTDTQYF. The CDR3 nucleotides are TGTGCCAGCAGTTTGAGCGTGAGCACAGATACGCAGTATTTT.

This clonotype appeared many times. The chain combines TRBV7-9 with TRBJ2-2; 11 bases are a match to TRBD2. In germline, CDR1 is SEHNR, CDR2 FQNEAQ (reference sequence). The CDR3 runs 15 residues. The ends lost 4 bases at V and 3 bases at J; junction bases unmatched: 1. DNA for the CDR3: TGTGCCAGCAGCTCGGGACTAGCGGACACCGGGGAGCTGTTTTTT. Its protein product is CASSSGLADTGELFF.

The chain employs TRBV5-4 and TRBJ1-3; D call uncertain. Germline V gene lookup returns CDR1 SGHNT and CDR2 YYREEE (reference sequence). V dropped 3 bases and J dropped 3 bases, with 7 bases sitting between them. CDR3 size: 13 residues. The CDR3 sequence is CASSYERGNTIYF. For the CDR3, the DNA is TGTGCCAGCAGCTACGAACGTGGAAACACCATATATTTT.

This clonotype was recorded many times. The V gene is TRBV12-3 or TRBV12-4, the J gene TRBJ1-2; TRBD1 might be the D (5 bases). This CDR3 spans 13 amino acids. V gave up 5 bases and J gave up 7 bases, with 14 bases separating them. The chain's CDR3 is CASSGRGMGGYTF. CDR3 nucleotide sequence: TGTGCCAGCAGTGGTCGGGGGATGGGTGGCTACACCTTC.

This chain uses TRBV7-9 with TRBJ2-7; D ambiguous. Trimming removed 5 bases from V and 6 bases from J, with 11 bases in between. The CDR3 has 12 residues. Germline CDR1 is SEHNR and CDR2 is FQNEAQ (reference sequence). CDR3 sequence (DNA): TGTGCCAGCAGCCCAACGGTAGGCGAGCAGTACTTC. Encoded protein: CASSPTVGEQYF.

In its sample, this clonotype was seen many times. The chain uses TRBV7-2 and TRBJ2-3; 10 nucleotides align to TRBD2. This CDR3 has 16 amino acids. J lost 5 bases, V lost 0 bases, and 5 bases had no gene match. Germline V lookup: CDR1 SGHTA, CDR2 FQGNSA. Written as DNA, the CDR3 is TGTGCCAGCAGCTTAGCAGCGGGGGGGCCTGTAGATACGCAGTATTTT. Translated, it gives CASSLAAGGPVDTQYF.

In this sample, this clonotype turned up a few times. Possible read error: a much larger clone is one base away. This chain joins TRBV27 and TRBJ1-1; D is unresolved. Germline lookup yields CDR1 MNHEY and CDR2 SMNVEV (reference sequence). The CDR3 runs 12 residues. The DNA for the CDR3 is TGTGTCAGCAGTTCACGATTCACTGAAGCTTTCTTT. Translating it yields CVSSSRFTEAFF.

The sample holds one count of this clonotype. The rearrangement uses TRBV10-2 and TRBJ2-7, with TRBD2 identical over 7 bases. V was pared by 7 bases and J by 0 bases, with 6 bases of the junction left unmatched. The CDR3 has 14 residues. Germline-derived CDR1 and CDR2 are WSHSY and SAAADI. The CDR3 reads CASTLAMSSYEQYF. As DNA, the CDR3 is TGCGCCAGCACACTAGCGATGAGCTCCTACGAGCAGTACTTC.

This clonotype came up many times. This chain uses TRBV11-2 with TRBJ2-7; D may be TRBD1 or TRBD2 (5 bases each). CDR3 length equals 13 residues. The germline V gene has CDR1 SGHAT and CDR2 FQNNGV. Between the trimmed V and J ends, which lost 6 bases and 4 bases, there was a span of 13 bases. CDR3 amino acids: CASSPGTEYEQYF. CDR3 DNA: TGTGCCAGCAGTCCCGGGACCGAGTACGAGCAGTACTTC.

This clonotype was seen ten or more times. The gene calls are TRBV20-1 and TRBJ1-5; 8 nucleotides line up with TRBD1. The germline gives CDR1 DFQATT, CDR2 SNEGSKA (reference sequence). V gave up 2 bases and J gave up 4 bases; unmatched junction bases: 7. This CDR3 region has 15 residues. CDR3 protein: CSARIRQGSNQPQHF. In nucleotides, the CDR3 is TGCAGTGCTAGAATCCGACAGGGGTCAAATCAGCCCCAGCATTTT.

This clonotype was picked up many times. J is TRBJ2-4 and V is TRBV7-2; a possible D gene is TRBD1 (6 bases). Germline V gene sequence: CDR1 SGHTA, CDR2 FQGNSA. This CDR3 spans 15 amino acids. Deletions cut 5 bases from V and 0 bases from J, with 11 bases between. The CDR3 sequence: CASSGPDRAKNIQYF. CDR3 DNA sequence: TGTGCCAGCAGCGGACCGGACAGAGCCAAAAACATTCAGTACTTC.

The chain carries TRBV19 and TRBJ2-3, with D hard to call. V lost 7 bases and J 1 base, leaving 6 bases between the germline ends. Germline V gene lookup returns CDR1 LNHDA and CDR2 SQIVND (reference sequence). The CDR3 totals 12 residues. CDR3 nucleotide sequence: TGTGCCAGTAACGAGGGCACAGATACGCAGTATTTT. It translates to CASNEGTDTQYF.

This clonotype was recorded many times. This rearrangement joins TRBV28 to TRBJ1-5; D perhaps matches TRBD1 (6 bases). Germline lookup yields CDR1 MDHEN and CDR2 SYDVKM. The CDR3 consists of 16 residues. V was shortened by 7 bases and J by 3 bases, with 19 bases between the two germline ends. The CDR3 region is CASNNIKQGSNQPQHF. The CDR3 DNA sequence: TGTGCCAGCAACAATATAAAACAGGGATCCAATCAGCCCCAGCATTTT.

This clonotype was seen at least ten times. CDR3: CASSPRGGGSREQFF. The CDR3 DNA is TGTGCCAGCAGCCCACGGGGCGGCGGGAGTAGGGAGCAGTTCTTC. The chain is built from TRBV7-9 and TRBJ2-1; 7 bases map to TRBD2. This CDR3 comprises 15 residues. V trimming: 5 bases; J trimming: 10 bases; junction bases outside the gene matches: 14. Germline lookup yields CDR1 SEHNR and CDR2 FQNEAQ (reference sequence).

The chain has TRBV3-1 and TRBJ1-2, with D possibly being TRBD1 (6 bases). The V gene lost 4 bases and the J gene lost 2 bases, with 11 bases spanning the gap. The CDR3 loop spans 14 amino acids. From germline, CDR1 is LGHDT and CDR2 YNNKEL (reference sequence). The CDR3, as DNA: TGTGCCAGCAGCCCCGGACAGCGCAACTATGGCTACACCTTC. It translates to CASSPGQRNYGYTF.

This clonotype occurred many times. The chain employs TRBV7-9 and TRBJ2-5, with a possible D match to TRBD1 (5 bases). V was clipped by 2 bases and J by 3 bases, with 7 bases between them. The CDR3 is made up of 13 amino acids. Germline-derived CDR1 and CDR2 are SEHNR and FQNEAQ (reference sequence). CDR3 sequence (DNA): TGTGCCAGCAGCTTATGGGGCGAAGAGACCCAGTACTTC. Residues: CASSLWGEETQYF.

There are a few counts of this clonotype. The chain carries TRBV20-1 and TRBJ1-6; possible D gene TRBD1, 6 bases. The CDR3 runs to 14 residues. The V gene lost 4 bases and the J gene lost 10 bases, with 17 bases spanning the gap. CDR1 is DFQATT and CDR2 is SNEGSKA in the germline V gene (reference sequence). CDR3 sequence: CSANVWGASSPLHF. The DNA for the CDR3 is TGCAGTGCTAACGTATGGGGGGCTAGCTCACCCCTCCACTTT.

This clonotype was observed many times. The chain is built from TRBV27 and TRBJ1-1; D unclear. Germline lookup yields CDR1 MNHEY and CDR2 SMNVEV (reference sequence). The CDR3 length is 15 residues. V was pared by 3 bases and J by 5 bases, with 16 bases between. CDR3 nucleotides: TGTGCCAGCAGTTTCGGATTGCGGGGAAAGACTGAAGCTTTCTTT. Translating gives CASSFGLRGKTEAFF.

This chain joins TRBV6-2 or TRBV6-3 and TRBJ1-5, with 10 nucleotides matching TRBD1. V lost 6 bases and J lost 6; bases outside the gene matches: 8. The CDR3 has 15 residues. Germline CDR1 and CDR2: MNHEY and SVGEGT. CDR3 residues: CASSSGTGAGQPQHF. The CDR3 DNA reads TGTGCCAGCAGCTCCGGGACAGGGGCGGGTCAGCCCCAGCATTTT.

The rearrangement joins TRBV21-1 to TRBJ1-4; whether TRBD1, the table's D call, matches the DNA was not checked. TRBV21-1 is a pseudogene. This CDR3 is 16 amino acids long. The CDR3 protein is CASSKGGVATNEKLFF. DNA for the CDR3: TGTGCCAGCAGCAAAGGGGGCGTTGCAACTAATGAAAAACTGTTTTTT.

This chain links TRBV2 with TRBJ2-3; 8 bases align to TRBD1. Trimming removed 6 bases from V and 5 bases from J; junction bases left unmatched: 7. CDR1 SNHLY and CDR2 FYNNEI come from the germline V gene. This CDR3 has 14 amino acids. The CDR3 DNA sequence: TGTGCCAGCAGAGCGGACAGGGTGGAAGATACGCAGTATTTT. Translated: CASRADRVEDTQYF. Full variable domain (outside the CDR3, taken from reference TRBV2 and TRBJ2-3): EPEVTQTPSHQVTQMGQEVILRCVPISNHLYFYWYRQILGQKVEFLVSFYNNEISEKSEIFDDQFSVERPDGSNFTLKIRSTKLEDSAMYFCASRADRVEDTQYFGPGTRLTVL.

J is TRBJ1-1 and V is TRBV19; D is possibly TRBD1 (6 bases). The CDR3 length is 13 residues. Per the germline V gene, CDR1 is LNHDA and CDR2 is SQIVND (reference sequence). V was trimmed by 10 bases and J by 1 base, leaving 13 bases between them. CDR3 DNA: TGTGCCACTTTGACAGGCGGGAACACTGAAGCTTTCTTT. Translation gives CATLTGGNTEAFF.

The chain carries TRBV18 and TRBJ1-1; D may be TRBD1 (5 bases). The CDR3 sequence is 15 residues long. Germline assignment: CDR1 KGHSH and CDR2 LQKENI. The V and J ends lost 8 bases and 5 bases respectively, with 21 bases between them. CDR3 region: CASTLSRDQKTEAFF. For the CDR3, the DNA is TGTGCCAGCACGCTGAGCCGGGACCAAAAGACTGAAGCTTTCTTT.

This rearrangement joins TRBV6-5 to TRBJ1-3; tentatively, D is TRBD1 (5 bases). CDR1 MNHEY and CDR2 SVGAGI come from the germline V gene. CDR3 length equals 16 residues. V lost 6 bases to trimming and J lost 0 bases, with 15 bases between them. The CDR3 spells CASRDRGGSSGNTIYF. Written as DNA, the CDR3 is TGTGCCAGCAGAGATCGGGGGGGGAGCTCTGGAAACACCATATATTTT.

The rearrangement joins TRBV20-1 to TRBJ2-5, with 12 nucleotides matching TRBD1. Germline values: CDR1 DFQATT, CDR2 SNEGSKA (reference sequence). This CDR3 spans 12 amino acids. This chain's CDR3 is CGGTGGEETQYF. In DNA, the CDR3 is TGCGGCGGGACAGGGGGCGAGGAGACCCAGTACTTC.

V is TRBV5-1 and J is TRBJ2-2; no clear D. The CDR3 covers 12 residues. V was pared by 0 bases and J by 6 bases, with 3 bases between. From germline, CDR1 is SGHRS and CDR2 YFSETQ. CDR3 in amino acids: CASSLAAGELFF. DNA for the CDR3: TGCGCCAGCAGCTTGGCAGCCGGGGAGCTGTTTTTT.

In this sample, this clonotype turned up many times. The chain employs TRBV12-3 or TRBV12-4 and TRBJ1-4; D may be TRBD1 (5 bases). This CDR3 is 15 amino acids long. V was pared by 2 bases and J by 7 bases, with 14 bases between. The CDR3 sequence is CASSLREGPPEKLFF. CDR3 nucleotide sequence: TGTGCCAGCAGTTTAAGGGAGGGGCCGCCTGAAAAACTGTTTTTT.